This passage covers 11 T cell receptor beta chains from one sample sequenced in a study of B cell selection in AIRE deficiency (dated by TCRdb to between 2019 and 2020). The library came from the immunoSEQ multiplex PCR assay. The source is immuneACCESS, and TCRdb retained only in-frame sequences with V and J called. Part of the clones is not carried over; for the studies checked, unresolved V genes explain less than half of this, and the remainder is unexplained. A total of about 26,000 clones appear in this sample, about 92% of them only once. The ten largest clones add up to around 1.1% of the sample. Regulatory T cells were sorted as CD4+CD25hiCD127low/negative cells. The sample comprised CD4+CD25+ Tregs sorted from PBMCs. These receptors originate from a human donor in good health.

The gene calls are TRBV5-5 and TRBJ2-3; D may correspond to TRBD1 or TRBD2 (5 bases each). CDR1 and CDR2 from the germline V gene are SGHKS and YYEKEE (reference sequence). The CDR3 sequence is 14 residues long. Trimming cost V 1 base and J 2 bases, with 8 bases left between them. CDR3 sequence reads: CASSLRDLTDTQYF. Here the CDR3 DNA reads TGTGCCAGCAGCTTGCGGGACCTCACAGATACGCAGTATTTT.

A remark on this clone: A junction boundary mismatches the germline segment, possibly from a read error. The chain recombines TRBV7-7 with TRBJ2-2, with TRBD2 identical over 12 bases. The germline V gene encodes CDR1 SSHAT and CDR2 FNYEAQ (reference sequence). This CDR3 has 17 residues. CDR3 DNA sequence: TGTGCCAGCAGCCTAGCGGGGGGGCGTCCGAACACCGGGGAGCTGTTTTTT. Translating gives CASSLAGGRPNTGELFF.

The rearrangement links TRBV2 to TRBJ1-1; D is unclear. Germline V gene data show CDR1 as SNHLY and CDR2 as FYNNEI. There are 13 residues in the CDR3. Trimming pared 6 bases from V and 7 bases from J, leaving 15 bases between. The CDR3 DNA is TGTGCCAGCAGCGAGACGGGGATCGATGAAGCTTTCTTT. Its translation is CASSETGIDEAFF.

J is TRBJ1-5 and V is TRBV7-2; a weak D match, TRBD1 (5 bases). Trimming removed 1 base from V and 11 bases from J, with 18 bases in between. CDR3 length: 15 residues. Germline values: CDR1 SGHTA, CDR2 FQGNSA. Here the CDR3 reads CASSLGPGPLLTQHF. The CDR3 region has the DNA TGTGCCAGCAGCTTAGGTCCGGGGCCTCTTTTGACCCAGCATTTT.

This clone counts as medium-sized (0.01 to 0.1%). The junction departs from germline at one end; a sequencing error may be responsible. Written as DNA, the CDR3 is TGTGCCAGCAGCTTGGCTTACAGTGTAAATCTCTTT. It translates to CASSLAYSVNLF. The chain combines TRBV5-6 with TRBJ1-1; D gene unclear. The CDR3 runs 12 residues. Germline V CDR1 and CDR2: SGHDT, YYEEEE.

CDR3 DNA: TGTGCCAGCAGCTTAGATCCTGGGGCCAACGTCCTGACTTTC. It codes for CASSLDPGANVLTF. J is TRBJ2-6 and V is TRBV7-6, with D unresolved. CDR1 SGHVS and CDR2 FNYEAQ come from the germline V gene. CDR3 size: 14 residues. V was trimmed by 1 base and J by 2 bases, leaving 3 bases between them.

This chain links TRBV20-1 with TRBJ1-1; D may be TRBD1 (5 bases). Germline V gene sequence: CDR1 DFQATT, CDR2 SNEGSKA (reference sequence). The length of the CDR3 is 11 residues. The V end lost 3 bases, the J end lost 7 bases, and 9 bases lay between the germline ends. CDR3 sequence: CSARGRNEAFF. DNA for the CDR3: TGCAGTGCTAGGGGGCGGAATGAAGCTTTCTTT.

The rearrangement uses TRBV5-1 and TRBJ1-3, with D uncertain. V dropped 0 bases and J dropped 0 bases, with 10 bases sitting between them. Per the germline V gene, CDR1 is SGHRS and CDR2 is YFSETQ. The CDR3 has 16 residues. The CDR3 loop reads CASSLVALNSGNTIYF. CDR3 nucleotides: TGCGCCAGCAGCTTGGTTGCACTTAACTCTGGAAACACCATATATTTT.

V and J are TRBV10-3 and TRBJ2-2, with 11 bases that match TRBD1. Germline CDR1 is ENHRY and CDR2 is SYGVKD. Trimming at V came to 10 bases and at J to 5 bases, leaving 12 bases not matched to a gene. The CDR3 loop spans 16 amino acids. The CDR3 sequence is CATGQGAQVGTGELFF. CDR3 sequence (DNA): TGTGCCACAGGACAGGGGGCGCAGGTTGGGACCGGGGAGCTGTTTTTT.

The CDR3 spells CASSFGRQGSGELFF. CDR3 sequence (DNA): TGCGCCAGCAGCTTCGGAAGACAGGGGTCCGGGGAGCTGTTTTTT. The genes are TRBV5-1 and TRBJ2-2; TRBD1 agrees at 8 bases. Germline V gives CDR1 SGHRS, CDR2 YFSETQ. This CDR3 has 15 residues. J gave up 6 bases and V 2 bases, and 6 bases lay outside the gene matches. Based on the CDR3 plus reference TRBV5-1 and TRBJ2-2, the full variable domain is KAGVTQTPRYLIKTRGQQVTLSCSPISGHRSVSWYQQTPGQGLQFLFEYFSETQRNKGNFPGRFSGRQFSNSRSEMNVSTLELGDSALYLCASSFGRQGSGELFFGEGSRLTVL.

V and J are TRBV5-5 and TRBJ1-2; the D is unclear. V was clipped by 4 bases and J by 4 bases, with 11 bases between them. CDR3 length: 13 amino acids. CDR1 SGHKS and CDR2 YYEKEE come from the germline V gene (reference sequence). The CDR3 bases are TGTGCCAGCAGCCCGGGAGCCGGCTATGGCTACACCTTC. Encoded protein: CASSPGAGYGYTF.